The present T cell receptor beta chain was sequenced within a study of blood T cell repertoires in COVID-19 (dated by TCRdb to 2018 to 2021). Broadly, across the study: Collaborator samples came from the United States, Italy and Spain and covered acute and convalescent phases of COVID-19. The prospective study material was composed of cDNA or gDNA derived from T cells, B-cell-depleted T cells, or PBMCs. Subjects who had been exposed to COVID-19, were actively infected with it, or had recovered from it provided the deeply sampled blood TCRbeta repertoires that made up the dataset. The repertoires were made available in a free public database intended to serve as a resource for research on the immune response to SARS-CoV-2. The samples were drawn from the first 160 participants of the ongoing ImmuneRACE study and from about 1,200 subjects provided by 6 global collaborators. The sample metadata nearly always contained a de-identified subject ID, COVID-19 status, age in years and sex. Where available, HLA class I and class II types were obtained from metadata supplied by the sample provider rather than from assay-based typing.

Study-level results and caveats: How much clinical and demographic metadata was included differed by source and by participant, and the metadata was provided uncurated.

According to the germline V gene, CDR1 reads MNHEY and CDR2 reads SVGAGI. The CDR3 runs 11 residues from the cysteine to the phenylalanine. Of all the DNA, just the CDR3 is kept, 33 bases in frame from base 1. Collaborating institutions collected whole blood in K2EDTA tubes following their own protocols. For TCRbeta analysis, collaborators shipped samples as frozen whole blood, isolated PBMCs, or DNA extracted from either of those sample types. The immunoSEQ Assay, a bias-controlled multiplex PCR, was used to amplify TCRbeta CDR3 regions from genomic DNA. Concerning the study's data processing: The number of nucleated cells in each sample was estimated from the amplification of reference gene primers within the assay. Sequence reads were collapsed and filtered to measure the absolute abundance of every unique TCRbeta CDR3 rearrangement. Productive Simpson clonality was computed per sample as the square root of Simpson's diversity index over productive rearrangements. TCRdb retrieved this table from immuneACCESS and kept in-frame rearrangements only. Not all clones are present; in checked studies, unresolved V genes account for under half, and no reason is known for the remainder. From that table come the V and J calls and clone size; the DNA was used to work out D and trimming. Recorded for this sample are about 150,000 clones; roughly 80% of them occurred a single time. The top ten clones comprise about 2% of the sample.

Concerning this clone itself: It has no known antigen specificity. No base quality information exists; no much larger clone differs at one position.

The TCR originated in a man aged 65 to 79 with acute or convalescent COVID-19. Sequenced sample: peripheral blood. The sequence joins TRBV6-5 to TRBJ1-4; the D region possibly corresponds to TRBD1 (6 bases align). CDR3 protein: CAKGGGEKLFF. The bases are TGTGCTAAGGGGGGGGGTGAAAAACTGTTTTTT.